This T cell receptor (beta chain) appears in the sequencing data of a study of CD4 T cells in relation to SARS-CoV-2 and coronaviruses. The overall study: TCR beta CDR3s were sequenced after approximately nine-day antigen culture of PBMCs.

Looked up from germline, CDR1 is LGHNA and CDR2 is YSLEER. The V end was cut by 0 bases, the J end by 0 bases, with 9 bases between. This CDR3 region has 17 residues. The unexposed donors gave CD4+ T cells in about 2010-2019, prior to COVID-19. The cells were cultured for about ten days before CD4+ T cells were isolated. Testing used SARS-CoV-2 S/N and four cold-coronavirus spikes on unexposed-donor CD4+ T cells, cells permitting. Clones were sequenced by immunoSEQ multiplex PCR, and TCRdb holds only the in-frame ones, with some missing. The sample holds around 31,000 clones, approximately 79% seen once. General study points: No donor gave both pre-pandemic and post-infection samples. SARS-CoV-2-driven expansion was significantly weaker in crossreactive than monoreactive clones.

Note on this clone: The antigen remains undetermined.

Sequencing input: CD4+ T cells from PBMCs, cultured in vitro. This receptor was identified in a human donor in good health. The V call is TRBV4-3, the J call TRBJ2-6; D is uncertain. CDR3 bases: TGCGCCAGCAGCCAAGAAGGAATGAGCTCTGGGGCCAACGTCCTGACTTTC. It codes for CASSQEGMSSGANVLTF.